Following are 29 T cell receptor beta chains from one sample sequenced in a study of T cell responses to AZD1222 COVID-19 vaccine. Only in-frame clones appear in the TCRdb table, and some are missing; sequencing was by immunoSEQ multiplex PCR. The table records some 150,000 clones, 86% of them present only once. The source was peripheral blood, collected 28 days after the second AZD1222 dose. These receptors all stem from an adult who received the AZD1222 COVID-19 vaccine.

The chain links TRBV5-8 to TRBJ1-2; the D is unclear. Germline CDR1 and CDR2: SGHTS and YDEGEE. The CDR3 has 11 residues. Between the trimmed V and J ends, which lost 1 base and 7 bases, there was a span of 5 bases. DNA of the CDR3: TGTGCCAGCAGCTTGCCGGGTGGCTACACCTTC. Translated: CASSLPGGYTF.

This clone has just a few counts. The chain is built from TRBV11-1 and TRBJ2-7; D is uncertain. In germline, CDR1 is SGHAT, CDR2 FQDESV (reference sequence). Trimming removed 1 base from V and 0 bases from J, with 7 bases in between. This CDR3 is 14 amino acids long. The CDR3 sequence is CASSLGVSSYEQYF. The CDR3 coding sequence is TGTGCCAGCAGCTTAGGGGTCAGCTCCTACGAGCAGTACTTC.

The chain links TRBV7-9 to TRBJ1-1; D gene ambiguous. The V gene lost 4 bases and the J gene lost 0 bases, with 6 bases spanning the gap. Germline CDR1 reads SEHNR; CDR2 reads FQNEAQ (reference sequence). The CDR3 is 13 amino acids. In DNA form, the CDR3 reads TGTGCCAGCAGCTCCCCGATGAACACTGAAGCTTTCTTT. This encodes CASSSPMNTEAFF.

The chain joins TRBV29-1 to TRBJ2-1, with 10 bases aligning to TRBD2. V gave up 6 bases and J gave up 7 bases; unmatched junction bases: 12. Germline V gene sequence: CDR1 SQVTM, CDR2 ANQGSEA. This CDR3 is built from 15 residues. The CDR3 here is CSVPLAGVVVNEQFF. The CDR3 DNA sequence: TGCAGCGTGCCTCTAGCGGGAGTTGTAGTTAATGAGCAGTTCTTC.

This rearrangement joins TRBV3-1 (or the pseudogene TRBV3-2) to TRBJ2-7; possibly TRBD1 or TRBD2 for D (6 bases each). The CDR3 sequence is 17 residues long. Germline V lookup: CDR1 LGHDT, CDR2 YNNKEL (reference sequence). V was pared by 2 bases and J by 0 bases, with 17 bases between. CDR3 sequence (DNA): TGTGCCAGCAGCCAAATAACAGGGATGCGGGGCTCCTACGAGCAGTACTTC. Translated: CASSQITGMRGSYEQYF.

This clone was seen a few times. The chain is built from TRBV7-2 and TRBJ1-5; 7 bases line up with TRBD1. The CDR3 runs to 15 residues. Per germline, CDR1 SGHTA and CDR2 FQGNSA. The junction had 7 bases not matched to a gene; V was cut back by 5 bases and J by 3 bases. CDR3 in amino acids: CASSPTGVPNQPQHF. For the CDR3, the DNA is TGTGCCAGCAGCCCCACAGGGGTCCCCAATCAGCCCCAGCATTTT. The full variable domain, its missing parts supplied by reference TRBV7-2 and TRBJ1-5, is GAGVSQSPSNKVTEKGKDVELRCDPISGHTALYWYRQSLGQGLEFLIYFQGNSAPDKSGLPSDRFSAERTGGSVSTLTIQRTQQEDSAVYLCASSPTGVPNQPQHFGDGTRLSIL.

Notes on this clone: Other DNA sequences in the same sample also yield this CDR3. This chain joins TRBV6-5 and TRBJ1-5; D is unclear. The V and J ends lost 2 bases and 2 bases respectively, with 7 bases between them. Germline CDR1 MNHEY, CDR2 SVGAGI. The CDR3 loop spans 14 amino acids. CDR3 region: CASSYREGNQPQHF. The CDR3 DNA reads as TGTGCCAGCAGTTACCGGGAGGGCAATCAGCCCCAGCATTTT.

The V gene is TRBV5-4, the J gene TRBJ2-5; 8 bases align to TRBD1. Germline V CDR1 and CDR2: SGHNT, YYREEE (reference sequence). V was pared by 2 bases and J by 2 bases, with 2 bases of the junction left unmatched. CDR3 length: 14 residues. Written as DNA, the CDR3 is TGTGCCAGCAGCTTCAACAGGGGGCAAGAGACCCAGTACTTC. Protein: CASSFNRGQETQYF.

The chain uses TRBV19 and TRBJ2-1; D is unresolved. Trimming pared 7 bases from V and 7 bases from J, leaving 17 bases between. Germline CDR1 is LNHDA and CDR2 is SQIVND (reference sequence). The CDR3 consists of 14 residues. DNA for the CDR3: TGTGCCAGTACCCCGGGCTGGGCGCGGAATGAGCAGTTCTTC. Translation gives CASTPGWARNEQFF.

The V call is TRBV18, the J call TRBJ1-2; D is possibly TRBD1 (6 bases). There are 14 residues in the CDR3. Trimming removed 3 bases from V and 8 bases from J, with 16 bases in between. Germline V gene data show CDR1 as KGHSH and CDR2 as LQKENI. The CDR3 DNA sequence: TGTGCCAGCTCACCGGACAGAAACATCGGGGGCTACACCTTC. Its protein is CASSPDRNIGGYTF. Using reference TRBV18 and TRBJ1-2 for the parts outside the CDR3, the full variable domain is NAGVMQNPRHLVRRRGQEARLRCSPMKGHSHVYWYRQLPEEGLKFMVYLQKENIIDESGMPKERFSAEFPKEGPSILRIQQVVRGDSAAYFCASSPDRNIGGYTFGSGTRLTVV.

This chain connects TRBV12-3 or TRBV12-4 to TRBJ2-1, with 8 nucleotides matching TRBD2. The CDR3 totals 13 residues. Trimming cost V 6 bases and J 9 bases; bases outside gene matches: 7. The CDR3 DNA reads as TGTGCCAGCAGCCTCGGGGGGGCCACTGAGCAGTTCTTC. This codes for CASSLGGATEQFF.

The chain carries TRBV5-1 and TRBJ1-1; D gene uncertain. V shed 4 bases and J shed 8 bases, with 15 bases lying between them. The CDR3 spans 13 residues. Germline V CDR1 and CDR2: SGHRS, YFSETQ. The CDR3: CASSRDGGREAFF. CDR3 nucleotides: TGCGCCAGCAGCCGCGACGGAGGCAGGGAAGCTTTCTTT.

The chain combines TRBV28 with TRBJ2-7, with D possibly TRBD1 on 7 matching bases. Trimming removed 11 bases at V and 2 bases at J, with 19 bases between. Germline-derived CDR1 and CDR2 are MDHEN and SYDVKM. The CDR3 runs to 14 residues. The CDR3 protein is CAYGGDRPPYEQYF. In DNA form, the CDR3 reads TGTGCCTACGGCGGGGACAGACCTCCCTACGAGCAGTACTTC.

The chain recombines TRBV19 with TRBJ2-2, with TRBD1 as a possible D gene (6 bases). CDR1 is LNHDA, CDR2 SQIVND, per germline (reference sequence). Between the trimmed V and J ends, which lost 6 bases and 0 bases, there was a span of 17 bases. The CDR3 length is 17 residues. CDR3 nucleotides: TGTGCCAGTAGGCCCACCGGACAGCTCTCGAACACCGGGGAGCTGTTTTTT. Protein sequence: CASRPTGQLSNTGELFF.

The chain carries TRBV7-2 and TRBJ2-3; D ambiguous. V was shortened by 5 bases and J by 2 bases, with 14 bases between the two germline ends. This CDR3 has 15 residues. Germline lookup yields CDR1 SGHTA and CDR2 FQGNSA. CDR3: CASSVERTPTDTQYF. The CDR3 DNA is TGTGCCAGCAGCGTGGAGCGTACCCCCACAGATACGCAGTATTTT.

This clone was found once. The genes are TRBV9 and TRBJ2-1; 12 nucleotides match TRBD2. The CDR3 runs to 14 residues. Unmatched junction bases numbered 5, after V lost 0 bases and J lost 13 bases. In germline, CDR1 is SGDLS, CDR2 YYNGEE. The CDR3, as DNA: TGTGCCAGCAGCGTAGCTAGCGGGGGGGCGCGTCAGTTCTTC. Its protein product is CASSVASGGARQFF.

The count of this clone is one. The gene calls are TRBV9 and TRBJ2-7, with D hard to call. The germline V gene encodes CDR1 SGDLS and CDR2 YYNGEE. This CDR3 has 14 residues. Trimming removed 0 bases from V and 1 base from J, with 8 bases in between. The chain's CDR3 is CASSVDPASYEQYF. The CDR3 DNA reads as TGTGCCAGCAGCGTAGATCCCGCTTCCTACGAGCAGTACTTC.

The CDR3 DNA sequence: TGTGCCAGCAGTGGGGGGAGGGTCTCTGGGGCCAACGTCCTGACTTTC. Translated: CASSGGRVSGANVLTF. V usage is TRBV2 and J usage is TRBJ2-6; 7 bases are shared with TRBD2. CDR1 and CDR2 from the germline V gene are SNHLY and FYNNEI. V shed 4 bases and J 0 bases; nucleotides not matched to a gene: 3. The CDR3 runs 16 residues.

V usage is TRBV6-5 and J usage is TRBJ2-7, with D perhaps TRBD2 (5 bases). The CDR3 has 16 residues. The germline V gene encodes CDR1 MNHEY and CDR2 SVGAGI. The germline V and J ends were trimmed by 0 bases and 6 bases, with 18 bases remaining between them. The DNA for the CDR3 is TGTGCCAGCAGTTACTCACTGGGCGAGGGAAGAAGCGAGCAGTACTTC. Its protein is CASSYSLGEGRSEQYF.

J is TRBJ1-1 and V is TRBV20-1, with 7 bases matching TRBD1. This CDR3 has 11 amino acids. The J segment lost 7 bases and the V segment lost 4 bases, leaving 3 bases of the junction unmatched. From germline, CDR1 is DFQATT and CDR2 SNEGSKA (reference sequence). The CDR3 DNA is TGCAGTGCTAAGAGGACAGGTGAAGCTTTCTTT. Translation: CSAKRTGEAFF.

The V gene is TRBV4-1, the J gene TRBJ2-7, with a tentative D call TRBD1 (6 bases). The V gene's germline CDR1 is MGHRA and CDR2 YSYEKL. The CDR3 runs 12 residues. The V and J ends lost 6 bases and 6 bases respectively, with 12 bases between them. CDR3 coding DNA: TGCGCCAGCAGTCTCACAGGGAGCGAGCAGTACTTC. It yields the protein CASSLTGSEQYF.

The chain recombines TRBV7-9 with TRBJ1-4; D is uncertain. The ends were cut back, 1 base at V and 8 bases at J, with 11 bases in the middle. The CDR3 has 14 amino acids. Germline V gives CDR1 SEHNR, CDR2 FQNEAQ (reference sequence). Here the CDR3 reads CASSLETLREKLFF. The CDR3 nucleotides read TGTGCCAGCAGCTTAGAGACCTTACGAGAAAAACTGTTTTTT.

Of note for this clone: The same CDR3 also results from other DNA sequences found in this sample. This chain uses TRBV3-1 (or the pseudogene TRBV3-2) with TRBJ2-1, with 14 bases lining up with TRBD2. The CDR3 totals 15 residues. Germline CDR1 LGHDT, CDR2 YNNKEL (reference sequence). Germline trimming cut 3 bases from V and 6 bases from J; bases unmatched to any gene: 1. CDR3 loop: CASSQGTSGGNEQFF. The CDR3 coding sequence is TGTGCCAGCAGCCAGGGGACTAGCGGGGGCAATGAGCAGTTCTTC.

The CDR3: CASSLLAGGTYNEQFF. CDR3 coding DNA: TGTGCCAGCAGCCTCCTAGCGGGAGGTACCTACAATGAGCAGTTCTTC. The V gene is TRBV28, the J gene TRBJ2-1; 11 nucleotides line up with TRBD2. Germline CDR1 is MDHEN and CDR2 is SYDVKM. V shed 6 bases, J shed 2 bases, and the junction held 6 bases outside the gene matches. There are 16 residues in the CDR3.

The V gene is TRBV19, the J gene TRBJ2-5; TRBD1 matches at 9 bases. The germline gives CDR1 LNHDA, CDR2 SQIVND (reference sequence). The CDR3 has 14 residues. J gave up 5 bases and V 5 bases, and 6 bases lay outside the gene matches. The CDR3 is CASSGTGWGETQYF. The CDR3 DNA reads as TGTGCCAGTAGTGGGACAGGGTGGGGGGAGACCCAGTACTTC.

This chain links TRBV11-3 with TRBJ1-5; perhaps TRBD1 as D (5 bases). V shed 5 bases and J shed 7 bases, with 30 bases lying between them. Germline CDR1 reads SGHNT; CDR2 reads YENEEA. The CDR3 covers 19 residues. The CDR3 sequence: CASSAAQANPGKLGQPQHF. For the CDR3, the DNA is TGTGCCAGCAGCGCGGCCCAAGCGAACCCAGGGAAGCTAGGACAGCCCCAGCATTTT.

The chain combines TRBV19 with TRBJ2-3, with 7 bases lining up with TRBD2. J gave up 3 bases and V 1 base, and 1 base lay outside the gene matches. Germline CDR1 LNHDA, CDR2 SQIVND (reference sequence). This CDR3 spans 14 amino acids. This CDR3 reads CASSIGLATDTQYF. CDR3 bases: TGTGCCAGTAGTATAGGACTAGCTACAGATACGCAGTATTTT.

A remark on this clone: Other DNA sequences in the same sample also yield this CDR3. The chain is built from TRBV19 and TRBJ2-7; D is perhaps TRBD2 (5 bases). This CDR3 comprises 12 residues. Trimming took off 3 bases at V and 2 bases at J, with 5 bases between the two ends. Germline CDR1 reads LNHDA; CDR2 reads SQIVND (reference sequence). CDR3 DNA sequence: TGTGCCAGTAGTATCGGGACCTACGAGCAGTACTTC. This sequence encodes CASSIGTYEQYF.

For the CDR3, the DNA is TGTGCCAGCAGCGTAGAATCGCTGGCTGGAAACACCATATATTTT. Amino acids: CASSVESLAGNTIYF. V is TRBV9 and J is TRBJ1-3, with D unresolved. Trimming pared 0 bases from V and 2 bases from J, leaving 9 bases between. The length of the CDR3 is 15 residues. Germline CDR1 SGDLS, CDR2 YYNGEE.